This T cell receptor (beta chain) was retrieved from a study of cytomegalovirus exposure and HLA in healthy donors. PCR was performed using 60 Vbeta and 13 Jbeta primers. This table comes from immunoSEQ multiplex PCR, and its TCRdb copy is limited to in-frame clones, with some not included. The specimen's table records 65,000 to 90,000 clones. Study-level results: An Asian-associated ancestry cluster reportedly showed fewer N-insertions than the roughly 670-donor mean in a later analysis.

Remarks on this clone: Its antigen is still unknown.

V was shortened by 7 bases and J by 2 bases, with 8 bases between the two germline ends. This CDR3 region has 11 residues. In germline, CDR1 is SQVTM, CDR2 ANQGSEA. The chain carries TRBV29-1 and TRBJ1-1; TRBD1 might be the D (5 bases). Material for sequencing was PBMCs. This receptor was taken from a female donor in good health and CMV-seropositive. CDR3 nucleotides: TGCAGCGGGACATTCAACACTGAAGCTTTCTTT. Amino acid sequence: CSGTFNTEAFF.